Sequencing of this T cell receptor (beta chain) was carried out in a study of T-cell memory formation after mild COVID-19. TCRdb fed the 5' RACE reads into MiXCR, producing one record per CDR3 protein. The sample has about 400,000 distinct CDR3 sequences, about 22% seen once. This clonotype has a handful of counts. The germline gene is not matched at one end of the junction; a read error may be the cause. The CDR3 contains 16 residues. The germline V gene has CDR1 SSHAT and CDR2 FNYEAQ (reference sequence). The specimen sequenced was PBMCs or a T cell subset sorted from them (not recorded which). The chain has TRBV7-7 and TRBJ2-2; 8 bases align to TRBD1. The TCR originated in an adult woman who had mild COVID-19 (a few samples of this study predate the infection). Cell type and time point are not known. The CDR3 DNA follows: TGTGCTAGCAGCTTAGACGGACAGGGAAACACCGGGGAGCTGTTTTTT. Its translation is CASSLDGQGNTGELFF.